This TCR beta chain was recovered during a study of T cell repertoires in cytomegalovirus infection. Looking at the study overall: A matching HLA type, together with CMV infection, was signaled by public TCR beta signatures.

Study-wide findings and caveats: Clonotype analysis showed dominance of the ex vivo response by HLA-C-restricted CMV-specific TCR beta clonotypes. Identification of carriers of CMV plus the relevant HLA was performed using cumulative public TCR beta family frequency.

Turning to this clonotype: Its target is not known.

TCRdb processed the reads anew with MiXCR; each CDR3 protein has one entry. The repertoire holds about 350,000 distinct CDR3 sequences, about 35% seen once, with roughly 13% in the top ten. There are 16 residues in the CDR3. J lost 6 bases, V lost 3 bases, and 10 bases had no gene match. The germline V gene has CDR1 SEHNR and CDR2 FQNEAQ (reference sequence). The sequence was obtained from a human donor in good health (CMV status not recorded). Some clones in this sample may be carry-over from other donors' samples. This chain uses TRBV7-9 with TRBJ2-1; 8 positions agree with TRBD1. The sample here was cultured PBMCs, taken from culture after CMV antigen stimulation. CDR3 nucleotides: TGTGCCAGCAGCTTTCGTGTGGGACAGGAACGCAATGAGCAGTTCTTC. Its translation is CASSFRVGQERNEQFF.